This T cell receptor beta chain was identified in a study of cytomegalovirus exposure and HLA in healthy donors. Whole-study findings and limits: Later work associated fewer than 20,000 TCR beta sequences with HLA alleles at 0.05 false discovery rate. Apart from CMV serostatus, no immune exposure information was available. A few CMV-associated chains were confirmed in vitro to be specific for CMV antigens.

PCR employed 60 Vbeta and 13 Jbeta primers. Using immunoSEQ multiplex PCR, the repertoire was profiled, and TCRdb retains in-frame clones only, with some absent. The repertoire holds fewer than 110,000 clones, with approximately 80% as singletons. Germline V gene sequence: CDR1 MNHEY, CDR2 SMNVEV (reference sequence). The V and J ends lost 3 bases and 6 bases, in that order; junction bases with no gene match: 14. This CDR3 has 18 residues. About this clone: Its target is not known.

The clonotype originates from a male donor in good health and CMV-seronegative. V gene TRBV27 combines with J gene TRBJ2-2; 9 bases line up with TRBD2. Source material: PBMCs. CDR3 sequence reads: CASSFGREASGTPGELFF. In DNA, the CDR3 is TGTGCCAGCAGTTTTGGCCGGGAAGCTAGCGGGACCCCCGGGGAGCTGTTTTTT.